Listed below are T cell receptor beta chains from one sample, sequenced in a study of neurological immune-mediated disorders. A single record per CDR3 protein comes from TCRdb applying MiXCR to the 5' RACE reads. The sample has tens of thousands of distinct CDR3 sequences; over 9.5% are singletons. Sequenced material: PBMCs. The receptors derive from a woman aged 60 to 75 with HTLV-1-associated myelopathy (HAM/TSP). The conserved cysteine and the conserved F or W are not part of the CDR3 here. The order of the fields is J gene, D gene, V gene, CDR3 protein. The D gene is left open where the match is weak.

j_call: TRBJ2-1
d_call: TRBD2
v_call: TRBV20-1
cdr3_aa: SASPGTSDYNEQF

j_call: TRBJ1-1
d_call: TRBD1
v_call: TRBV20-1
cdr3_aa: SARGAGGDTEAF

j_call: TRBJ2-2
d_call: TRBD1
v_call: TRBV5-1
cdr3_aa: ASSLTGQGYGELF

j_call: TRBJ1-1
d_call: .
v_call: TRBV6-1
cdr3_aa: ASSDGMNTEAF

j_call: TRBJ2-3
d_call: .
v_call: TRBV5-1
cdr3_aa: ASSFYICSARGRGGSDTQY

j_call: TRBJ2-3
d_call: TRBD2
v_call: TRBV4-2
cdr3_aa: ASSRGGSTDTQY

j_call: TRBJ2-5
d_call: TRBD1
v_call: TRBV18
cdr3_aa: ASSPFRDREGLAQY

j_call: TRBJ2-3
d_call: TRBD2
v_call: TRBV20-1
cdr3_aa: SATSGGPTDTQY

j_call: TRBJ1-2
d_call: .
v_call: TRBV20-1
cdr3_aa: SANRNYGYT

j_call: TRBJ2-2
d_call: .
v_call: TRBV20-1
cdr3_aa: SAMEGPRTGELF